The rows below give T cell receptor beta chains drawn from one sample of a study of T cell responses to AZD1222 COVID-19 vaccine. Clones were read by immunoSEQ multiplex PCR, and TCRdb kept only the in-frame ones, dropping some. The table records 140,000 or so clones, approximately 92% of them present only once. The sample was peripheral blood, taken on day 0 of AZD1222 vaccination. These receptors were obtained from an adult in good health. The conserved cysteine and the conserved F or W are not part of the CDR3 here. The size entry is marked missing in some rows and otherwise reads once, few, many or a size class.

V gene,clone size,J gene,CDR3 protein
TRBV28,.,TRBJ2-1,ASSFWREQVDEQF
TRBV5-1,.,TRBJ2-1,ASSLRSGGYNEQF
TRBV2,.,TRBJ1-6,ASSEPGRRANSPLH
TRBV5-4,.,TRBJ1-2,ASSSQIAGSYGYT
TRBV28,.,TRBJ1-2,ASSPTRGGGYT
TRBV6-5,.,TRBJ2-5,ASSKRARFLETQY
TRBV7-8,.,TRBJ1-5,ASSLAWSGSHNQPQH
TRBV21-1,.,TRBJ1-2,ASSKGQPYGYT
TRBV28,.,TRBJ2-7,ASSSLSYEQY
TRBV5-6,.,TRBJ2-6,ASSPWRQTTTGANVLT
TRBV3-1/TRBV3-2,.,TRBJ2-2,ASSQLAGGAGELF
TRBV6-5,.,TRBJ1-1,ASSYIITGHEAF
TRBV9,.,TRBJ1-6,ASSPGTGDNSPLH
TRBV7-2,.,TRBJ2-3,ASSLEEWTSGGNTQY
TRBV24-1,once,TRBJ2-3,ATSETATDTQY
TRBV29-1,.,TRBJ2-3,SVPRDRGRLDTQY
TRBV5-1,.,TRBJ2-1,ASSLTSSYNEQF
TRBV5-4,.,TRBJ1-1,ASSLRGKMNTEAF
TRBV9,.,TRBJ1-6,ASSVGGAGAANSPLH
TRBV5-3,.,TRBJ2-3,ARSRMRRHTQY
TRBV5-1,.,TRBJ2-1,ASSLMPTGGPPFPSSYNEQF
TRBV7-2,.,TRBJ2-7,ASSLQGTGEQY
TRBV27,.,TRBJ1-6,ASSYTPPTGGPTPLH
TRBV2,.,TRBJ1-6,ASSGGSPLH
TRBV19,.,TRBJ2-3,ASRGSERDTQY
TRBV12-3/TRBV12-4,.,TRBJ2-3,ASSSQRVGPKY
TRBV5-1,.,TRBJ2-7,ASSLDSRDRVFHEQY
TRBV20-1,.,TRBJ2-1,SASLREQF
TRBV2,.,TRBJ1-2,ASSPSGNYGYT
TRBV5-1,.,TRBJ1-1,ASSWTGPGYTEAF
TRBV24-1,.,TRBJ2-2,ATSDNRFTGELF
TRBV11-2,.,TRBJ1-1,ASSPDRVNTEAF
TRBV18,.,TRBJ2-5,ASSLRARGLETQY
TRBV7-6,.,TRBJ2-7,ASSPRGGSSYEQY
TRBV11-2,once,TRBJ2-5,ASSPGLDRETQY
TRBV18,.,TRBJ1-1,ASSPSGVGEAF
TRBV30,.,TRBJ1-2,AWSVRYGYT
TRBV3-1/TRBV3-2,.,TRBJ2-7,ASSQGNRLAGGNSYEQY
TRBV9,.,TRBJ2-3,ASSVLGDTQY
TRBV7-2,once,TRBJ2-1,ASSPAGAYNEQF
TRBV30,.,TRBJ2-5,AWSITSGRQETQY
TRBV2,.,TRBJ2-2,ASSEARGYNTGELF
TRBV7-9,.,TRBJ2-2,ASSPFTGELF
TRBV4-1,.,TRBJ2-6,ASSPGTSGANVLT
TRBV12-5,.,TRBJ1-5,ASGFTISGTAHQPQH
TRBV27,.,TRBJ1-2,ASRDSRGHYGYT
TRBV5-1,.,TRBJ1-6,ASSLTGHAGQPLH
TRBV4-1,.,TRBJ2-2,ASSQDIGTSGSNTGELF
TRBV29-1,few,TRBJ2-1,SVAGGASPNEQF
TRBV25-1,.,TRBJ2-1,ASSLAGGDEQF
TRBV5-1,.,TRBJ2-5,ASSLSLSGTQETQY
TRBV4-1,.,TRBJ2-7,ASSQVGRDRTYEQY
TRBV5-1,.,TRBJ2-1,ASSSRNNEQF
TRBV27,once,TRBJ1-1,ASSLSTGTEAF